The 21 T cell receptor beta chains given below trace back to one sample, sequenced in a study of T cells after yellow fever vaccination. From the 5' RACE reads, TCRdb called clonotypes with MiXCR, one entry per CDR3 protein. The sample includes about 630,000 distinct CDR3 sequences, 9% to 15% seen only once; the top ten take more than 12%. Sequences were derived from PBMCs, sampled on the day of the yellow fever booster vaccination. All receptors come from a man aged 30-40 years who received the YFV17D yellow fever vaccine.

The chain has TRBV6-2 or TRBV6-3 and TRBJ2-4, with TRBD2 identical over 12 bases. V was pared by 6 bases and J by 8 bases, with 14 bases of the junction left unmatched. The CDR3 covers 17 residues. Germline values: CDR1 MNHEY, CDR2 SVGEGT. CDR3 nucleotide sequence: TGTGCCAGCAGACCGACGGGACTAGCGGGCCCCTGGGACATTCAGTACTTC. Translated: CASRPTGLAGPWDIQYF.

This clonotype was detected many times. The chain recombines TRBV11-2 with TRBJ2-5; no firm D call. Germline CDR1 SGHAT, CDR2 FQNNGV. Trimming cost V 6 bases and J 1 base, with 18 bases left between them. The CDR3 contains 16 residues. CDR3 DNA sequence: TGTGCCAGCAGTCCTGCTTATGTAGGGCCCCAAGAGACCCAGTACTTC. Amino acids: CASSPAYVGPQETQYF.

A few counts support this clonotype. This chain links TRBV9 with TRBJ2-5; D is perhaps TRBD2 (6 bases). This CDR3 contains 16 residues. Germline assignment: CDR1 SGDLS and CDR2 YYNGEE. V dropped 0 bases and J dropped 5 bases, with 17 bases sitting between them. The CDR3: CASSVGLRRAGETQYF. The CDR3 region has the DNA TGTGCCAGCAGCGTAGGGCTACGGAGGGCCGGGGAGACCCAGTACTTC.

V gene TRBV7-2 combines with J gene TRBJ2-7; D remains unclear. Trimming removed 1 base from V and 3 bases from J, with 10 bases in between. The CDR3 is 14 amino acids. Germline CDR1 is SGHTA and CDR2 is FQGNSA. As DNA, the CDR3 is TGTGCCAGCAGCTTAGACCCAGGCAACTACGAGCAGTACTTC. The encoded protein is CASSLDPGNYEQYF.

The chain combines TRBV5-4 with TRBJ2-3; a possible D gene is TRBD2 (5 bases). Germline values: CDR1 SGHNT, CDR2 YYREEE (reference sequence). The length of the CDR3 is 16 residues. The V gene lost 0 bases and the J gene lost 1 base, with 12 bases spanning the gap. CDR3 nucleotide sequence: TGTGCCAGCAGCTTGGCCCCTCTAGCAGGCACAGATACGCAGTATTTT. It encodes CASSLAPLAGTDTQYF. The whole variable domain, filled in from reference TRBV5-4 and TRBJ2-3, reads ETGVTQSPTHLIKTRGQQVTLRCSSQSGHNTVSWYQQALGQGPQFIFQYYREEENGRGNFPPRFSGLQFPNYSSELNVNALELDDSALYLCASSLAPLAGTDTQYFGPGTRLTVL.

The chain uses TRBV27 and TRBJ2-1; D may match TRBD1 or TRBD2 (5 bases each). This CDR3 contains 15 residues. Germline loops: CDR1 MNHEY, CDR2 SMNVEV (reference sequence). Trimming cost V 5 bases and J 0 bases, with 11 bases left between them. Here the CDR3 reads CASSPGADSYNEQFF. CDR3 in DNA: TGTGCCAGCAGTCCCGGGGCCGACTCCTACAATGAGCAGTTCTTC.

V is TRBV6-5 and J is TRBJ1-4, with a tentative D call TRBD1 (6 bases). Deletions cut 5 bases from V and 11 bases from J, with 12 bases between. The CDR3 is made up of 12 amino acids. Germline V gene lookup returns CDR1 MNHEY and CDR2 SVGAGI. CDR3 in amino acids: CASSRGGGKLFF. CDR3 in DNA: TGTGCCAGCAGTCGGGGAGGGGGGAAACTGTTTTTT.

The V call is TRBV24-1, the J call TRBJ2-1; D remains ambiguous. In germline, CDR1 is KGHDR, CDR2 SFDVKD. The germline V and J ends were trimmed by 2 bases and 3 bases, with 13 bases remaining between them. The CDR3 has 16 residues. CDR3 nucleotide sequence: TGTGCCACCAGTGATTCTGCCTCAACAAACTACAATGAGCAGTTCTTC. Protein product: CATSDSASTNYNEQFF.

V usage is TRBV4-1 and J usage is TRBJ1-4, with D maybe TRBD1 (5 bases). The CDR3 is made up of 13 amino acids. Germline V gene lookup returns CDR1 MGHRA and CDR2 YSYEKL. Deletions cut 8 bases from V and 8 bases from J, with 15 bases between. The CDR3 here is CASGDPAYEKLFF. Written as DNA, the CDR3 is TGCGCCAGCGGGGACCCGGCGTACGAAAAACTGTTTTTT.

This clonotype showed up just a few times. This chain uses TRBV30 with TRBJ1-6; TRBD1 aligns across 7 bases. This CDR3 spans 15 amino acids. Per germline, CDR1 GTSNPN and CDR2 SVGIG (reference sequence). The CDR3 sequence: CTSDRKSSYNSPLHF. The CDR3 DNA sequence: TGTACGTCGGACAGGAAGTCGTCCTATAATTCACCCCTCCACTTT.

This clonotype was observed a few times. The rearrangement uses TRBV28 and TRBJ2-2, with 7 bases identical to TRBD1. Germline CDR1 MDHEN, CDR2 SYDVKM. Germline trimming cut 10 bases from V and 7 bases from J; bases unmatched to any gene: 6. There are 12 residues in the CDR3. CDR3 sequence: CATDRRGGELFF. Here the CDR3 DNA reads TGTGCCACGGACAGGCGCGGCGGGGAGCTGTTTTTT.

The chain links TRBV18 to TRBJ2-4; 7 bases agree with TRBD2. The CDR3 length is 14 residues. The germline V gene encodes CDR1 KGHSH and CDR2 LQKENI. Trimming at V came to 3 bases and at J to 7 bases, leaving 6 bases not matched to a gene. CDR3 sequence (DNA): TGTGCCAGCTCACCGAGGGAGGGTGCTAACATTCAGTACTTC. Amino acid sequence: CASSPREGANIQYF.

This clonotype was observed a handful of times. The gene calls are TRBV20-1 and TRBJ2-7; D unresolved. The CDR3 has 14 residues. CDR1 DFQATT and CDR2 SNEGSKA come from the germline V gene (reference sequence). Trimming took 1 base from V and 2 from J, leaving 12 bases between them. The CDR3 spells CSARGTGRTYEQYF. The CDR3 DNA reads TGCAGTGCTAGAGGGACCGGTCGAACCTACGAGCAGTACTTC.

This clonotype was seen more than once but under ten times. One end of the junction is discordant with germline, which a read error may explain. This chain joins TRBV6-1 and TRBJ2-7; 7 nucleotides match TRBD1. There are 15 residues in the CDR3. Germline V gene lookup returns CDR1 MNHNS and CDR2 SASEGT. This CDR3 is CASRGRQGVSSEQYF. The DNA of the CDR3 is TGTGCCAGCAGAGGAAGACAGGGTGTTTCCTCCGAGCAGTACTTC.

This clonotype showed up just a few times. This chain uses TRBV20-1 with TRBJ2-7; D ambiguous. The CDR3 is made up of 13 amino acids. Trimming left V 3 bases short and J 2 bases short, with 11 bases between. The germline gives CDR1 DFQATT, CDR2 SNEGSKA (reference sequence). The chain's CDR3 is CSARGLHPYEQYF. In DNA form, the CDR3 reads TGCAGTGCTAGGGGCCTTCACCCCTACGAGCAGTACTTC.

This clonotype was counted between two and nine times. This chain uses TRBV5-4 with TRBJ2-2; the D gene is possibly TRBD2 (6 bases). The length of the CDR3 is 16 residues. V lost 0 bases to trimming and J lost 3 bases, with 12 bases between them. Looked up from germline, CDR1 is SGHNT and CDR2 is YYREEE (reference sequence). CDR3 DNA sequence: TGTGCCAGCAGCTTGGGCGGGACTCGGGACACCGGGGAGCTGTTTTTT. It codes for CASSLGGTRDTGELFF.

This clonotype was observed a handful of times. The rearrangement joins TRBV15 to TRBJ2-2; a possible D gene is TRBD1 (5 bases). The CDR3 is made up of 14 amino acids. V shed 2 bases and J shed 4 bases, with 8 bases lying between them. In germline, CDR1 is LNHNV, CDR2 YYDKDF (reference sequence). CDR3 in DNA: TGTGCCACCAGCAGACAGGGCCTCACCGGGGAGCTGTTTTTT. Protein product: CATSRQGLTGELFF.

V is TRBV12-3 or TRBV12-4 and J is TRBJ2-5; the D is unclear. V lost 9 bases and J 2 bases, leaving 16 bases between the germline ends. The CDR3 loop spans 14 amino acids. CDR3 bases: TGTGCCAGTCGGTTGACACGAACTCAAGAGACCCAGTACTTC. This encodes CASRLTRTQETQYF.

The rearrangement uses TRBV6-2 or TRBV6-3 and TRBJ1-2, with 7 bases matching TRBD1. The CDR3 spans 14 residues. With V trimmed by 7 bases and J by 5 bases, 10 bases remained unmatched. Looked up from germline, CDR1 is MNHEY and CDR2 is SVGEGT. CDR3 DNA sequence: TGTGCCAGCAATCACGGACAGGATGGGTATGGCTACACCTTC. Its protein is CASNHGQDGYGYTF.

Only a few counts were recorded for this clonotype. The chain joins TRBV7-9 to TRBJ2-7, with D perhaps TRBD1 (5 bases). CDR1 is SEHNR and CDR2 is FQNEAQ in the germline V gene (reference sequence). CDR3 size: 15 residues. Trimming took off 5 bases at V and 3 bases at J, with 17 bases between the two ends. CDR3 in amino acids: CASSEPGHRDYEQYF. In DNA form, the CDR3 reads TGTGCCAGCAGCGAACCCGGACATAGGGACTACGAGCAGTACTTC.

The chain joins TRBV23-1 to TRBJ2-7; D is unresolved. TRBV23-1 is an open reading frame, and its role is uncertain. The ends were cut back, 9 bases at V and 3 bases at J, with 6 bases in the middle. The CDR3 loop spans 10 amino acids. The CDR3 DNA is TGCGCCAGTGTCTGCTACGAGCAGTACTTC. This sequence encodes CASVCYEQYF.